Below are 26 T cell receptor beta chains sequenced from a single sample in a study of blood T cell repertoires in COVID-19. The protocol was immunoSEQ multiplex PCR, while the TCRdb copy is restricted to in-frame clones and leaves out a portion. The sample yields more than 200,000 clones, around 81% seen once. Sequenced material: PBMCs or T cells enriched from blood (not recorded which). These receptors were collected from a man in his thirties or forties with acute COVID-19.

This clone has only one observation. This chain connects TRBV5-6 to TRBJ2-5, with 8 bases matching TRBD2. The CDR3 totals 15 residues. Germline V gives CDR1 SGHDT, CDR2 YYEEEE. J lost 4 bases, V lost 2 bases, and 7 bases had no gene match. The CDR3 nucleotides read TGTGCCAGCAGCTTCCTCCGGACTAGCATAGAGACCCAGTACTTC. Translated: CASSFLRTSIETQYF.

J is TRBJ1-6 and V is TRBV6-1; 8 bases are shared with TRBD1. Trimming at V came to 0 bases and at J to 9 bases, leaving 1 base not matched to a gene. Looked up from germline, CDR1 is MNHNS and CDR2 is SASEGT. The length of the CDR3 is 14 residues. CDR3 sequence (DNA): TGTGCCAGCAGTGAAGCGCAGGGGGCTTCACCCCTCCACTTT. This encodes CASSEAQGASPLHF.

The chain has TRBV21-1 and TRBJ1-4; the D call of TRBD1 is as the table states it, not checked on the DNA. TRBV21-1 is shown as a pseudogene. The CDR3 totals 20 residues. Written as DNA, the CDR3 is TGTGCCAGCAGCAAAACCCCCCGGGACAGGGGCCTAGCATTCAACCGAAAACTGTTTTTT. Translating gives CASSKTPRDRGLAFNRKLFF.

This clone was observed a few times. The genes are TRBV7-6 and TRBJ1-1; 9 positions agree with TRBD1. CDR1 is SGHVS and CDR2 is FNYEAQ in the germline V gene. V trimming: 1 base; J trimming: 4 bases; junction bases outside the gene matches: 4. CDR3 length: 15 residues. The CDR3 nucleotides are TGTGCCAGCAGCTTAGGGGGACAGGGTTTCACTGAAGCTTTCTTT. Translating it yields CASSLGGQGFTEAFF.

This chain's CDR3 is CASSVDIGANTEAFF. The CDR3 bases are TGTGCCAGCAGCGTAGACATCGGAGCTAACACTGAAGCTTTCTTT. The chain couples TRBV9 to TRBJ1-1; no reliable D call. Between the trimmed V and J ends, which lost 0 bases and 2 bases, there was a span of 11 bases. The CDR3 has 15 amino acids. Germline V gene data show CDR1 as SGDLS and CDR2 as YYNGEE.

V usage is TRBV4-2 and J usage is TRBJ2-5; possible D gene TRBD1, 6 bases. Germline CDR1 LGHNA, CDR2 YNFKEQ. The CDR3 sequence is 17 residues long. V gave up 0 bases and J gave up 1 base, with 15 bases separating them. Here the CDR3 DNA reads TGTGCCAGCAGCCAAGAACCCACAGGGTACTCCCAAGAGACCCAGTACTTC. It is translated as CASSQEPTGYSQETQYF.

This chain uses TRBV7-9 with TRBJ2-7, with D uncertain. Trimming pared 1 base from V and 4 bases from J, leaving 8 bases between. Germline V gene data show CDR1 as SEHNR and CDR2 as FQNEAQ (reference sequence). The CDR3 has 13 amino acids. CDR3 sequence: CASSLVSGYEQYF. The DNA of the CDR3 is TGTGCCAGCAGCTTAGTGTCGGGTTACGAGCAGTACTTC.

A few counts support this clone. In DNA form, the CDR3 reads TGTGCCAGCAACAACAGAGCGGGGGGGCTAACCGGGGAGCTGTTTTTT. Translation: CASNNRAGGLTGELFF. The chain carries TRBV5-6 and TRBJ2-2; 10 nucleotides agree with TRBD2. Trimming at V came to 6 bases and at J to 5 bases, leaving 10 bases not matched to a gene. The CDR3 is 16 amino acids. Germline loops: CDR1 SGHDT, CDR2 YYEEEE.

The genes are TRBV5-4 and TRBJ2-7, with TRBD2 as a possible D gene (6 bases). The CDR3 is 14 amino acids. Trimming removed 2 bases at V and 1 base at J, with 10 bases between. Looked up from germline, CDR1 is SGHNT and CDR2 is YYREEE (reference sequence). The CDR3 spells CASSLGGPSYEQYF. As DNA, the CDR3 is TGTGCCAGCAGCTTAGGAGGGCCTTCCTACGAGCAGTACTTC.

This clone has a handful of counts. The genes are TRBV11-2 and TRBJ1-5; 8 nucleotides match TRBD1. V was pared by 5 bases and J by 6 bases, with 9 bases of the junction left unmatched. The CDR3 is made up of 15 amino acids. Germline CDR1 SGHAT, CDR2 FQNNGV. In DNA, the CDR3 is TGTGCCAGCAGCATCACCGGACAGGGCGGTCAGCCCCAGCATTTT. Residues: CASSITGQGGQPQHF.

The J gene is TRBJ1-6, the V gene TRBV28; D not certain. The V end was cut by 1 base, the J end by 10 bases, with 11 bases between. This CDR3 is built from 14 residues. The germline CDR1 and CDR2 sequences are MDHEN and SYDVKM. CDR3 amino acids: CASSLSPKRSPLHF. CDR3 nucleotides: TGTGCCAGCAGTTTATCCCCCAAACGGTCACCCCTCCACTTT.

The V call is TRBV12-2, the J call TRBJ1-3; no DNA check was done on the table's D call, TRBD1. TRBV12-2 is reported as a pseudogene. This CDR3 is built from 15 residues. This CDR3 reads CASRHSGTLLHRRYF. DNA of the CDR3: TGTGCAAGTCGGCATTCCGGGACACTTCTACATAGGAGATATTTT.

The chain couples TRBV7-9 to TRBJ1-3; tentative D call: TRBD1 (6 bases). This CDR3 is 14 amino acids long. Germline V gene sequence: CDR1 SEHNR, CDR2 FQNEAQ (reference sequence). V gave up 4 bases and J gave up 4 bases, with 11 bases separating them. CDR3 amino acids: CASSSNREGNTIYF. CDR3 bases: TGTGCCAGCAGCTCGAACAGGGAGGGAAACACCATATATTTT. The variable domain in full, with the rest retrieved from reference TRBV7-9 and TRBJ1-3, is DTGVSQNPRHKITKRGQNVTFRCDPISEHNRLYWYRQTLGQGPEFLTYFQNEAQLEKSRLLSDRFSAERPKGSFSTLEIQRTEQGDSAMYLCASSSNREGNTIYFGEGSWLTVV.

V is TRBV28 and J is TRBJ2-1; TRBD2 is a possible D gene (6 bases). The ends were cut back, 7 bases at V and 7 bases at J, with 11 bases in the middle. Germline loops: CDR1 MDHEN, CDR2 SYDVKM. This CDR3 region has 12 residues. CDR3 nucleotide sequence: TGTGCCAGCAACATACTAGCTAATGAGCAGTTCTTC. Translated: CASNILANEQFF.

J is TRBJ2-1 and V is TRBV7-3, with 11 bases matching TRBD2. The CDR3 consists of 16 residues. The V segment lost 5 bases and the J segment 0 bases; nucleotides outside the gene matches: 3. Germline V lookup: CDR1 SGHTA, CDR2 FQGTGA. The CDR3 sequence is CASSLSGGASYNEQFF. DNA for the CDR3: TGTGCCAGCAGCCTTAGCGGGGGGGCCTCCTACAATGAGCAGTTCTTC.

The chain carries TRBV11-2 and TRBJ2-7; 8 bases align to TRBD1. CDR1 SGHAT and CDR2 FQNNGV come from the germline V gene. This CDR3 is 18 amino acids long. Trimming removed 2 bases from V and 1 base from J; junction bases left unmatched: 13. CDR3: CASSLSVTGQGLSYEQYF. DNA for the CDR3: TGTGCCAGCAGCTTATCAGTAACAGGACAGGGCTTATCCTACGAGCAGTACTTC.

CDR3 nucleotide sequence: TGTGCCAGCAGCTTAGGTAGCGGGGGGAAAGGGAATGAGCAGTTCTTC. It codes for CASSLGSGGKGNEQFF. V and J are TRBV7-9 and TRBJ2-1; 10 nucleotides agree with TRBD2. The germline V gene encodes CDR1 SEHNR and CDR2 FQNEAQ (reference sequence). Losses at the gene ends were 1 base for V and 7 bases for J; bases not matched to a gene: 7. This CDR3 comprises 16 residues.

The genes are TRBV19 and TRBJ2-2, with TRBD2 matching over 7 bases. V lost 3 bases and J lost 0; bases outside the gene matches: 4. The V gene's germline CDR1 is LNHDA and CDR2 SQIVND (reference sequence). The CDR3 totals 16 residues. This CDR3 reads CASSIGEGANTGELFF. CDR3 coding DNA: TGTGCCAGTAGTATTGGGGAGGGTGCGAACACCGGGGAGCTGTTTTTT.

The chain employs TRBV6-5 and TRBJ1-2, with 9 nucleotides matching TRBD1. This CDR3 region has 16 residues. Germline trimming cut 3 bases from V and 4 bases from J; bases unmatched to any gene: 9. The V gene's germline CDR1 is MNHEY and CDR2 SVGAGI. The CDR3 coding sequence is TGTGCCAGCAGTTATTTCGGGACAGGGAGTACCTATGGCTACACCTTC. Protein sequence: CASSYFGTGSTYGYTF.

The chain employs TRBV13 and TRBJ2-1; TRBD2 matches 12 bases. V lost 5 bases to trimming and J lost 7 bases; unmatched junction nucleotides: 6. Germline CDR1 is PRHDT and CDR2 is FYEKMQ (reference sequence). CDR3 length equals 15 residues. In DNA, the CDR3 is TGTGCCAGCAGCCCTAGCGGGGGGGCCAGGAATGAGCAGTTCTTC. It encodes CASSPSGGARNEQFF.

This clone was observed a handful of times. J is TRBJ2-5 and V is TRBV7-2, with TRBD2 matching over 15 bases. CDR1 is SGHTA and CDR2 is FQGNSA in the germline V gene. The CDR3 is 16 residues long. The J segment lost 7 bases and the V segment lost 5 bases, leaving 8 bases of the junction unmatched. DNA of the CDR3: TGTGCCAGCAGCCTTTGGACTAGCGGGGGGGCGGGGACCCAGTACTTC. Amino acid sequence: CASSLWTSGGAGTQYF.

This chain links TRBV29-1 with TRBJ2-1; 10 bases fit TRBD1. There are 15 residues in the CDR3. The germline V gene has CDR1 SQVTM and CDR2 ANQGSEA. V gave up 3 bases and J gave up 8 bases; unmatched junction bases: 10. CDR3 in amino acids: CSVEILRDRGDEQFF. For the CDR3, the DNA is TGCAGCGTTGAGATCCTCCGGGACAGGGGAGATGAGCAGTTCTTC.

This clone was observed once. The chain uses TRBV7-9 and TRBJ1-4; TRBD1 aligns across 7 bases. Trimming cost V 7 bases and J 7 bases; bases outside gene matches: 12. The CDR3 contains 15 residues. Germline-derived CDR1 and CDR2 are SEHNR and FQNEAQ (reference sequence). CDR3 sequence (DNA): TGTGCCAGCAACCGACCCGGGACAGTTAGTGAAAAACTGTTTTTT. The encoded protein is CASNRPGTVSEKLFF.

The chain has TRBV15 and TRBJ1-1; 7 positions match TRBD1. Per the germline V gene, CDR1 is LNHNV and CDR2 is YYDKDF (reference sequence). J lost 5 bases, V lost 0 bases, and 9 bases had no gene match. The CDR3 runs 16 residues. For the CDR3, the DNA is TGTGCCACCAGCAGAGATCCCCCAGGGGGGAGTACTGAAGCTTTCTTT. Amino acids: CATSRDPPGGSTEAFF.

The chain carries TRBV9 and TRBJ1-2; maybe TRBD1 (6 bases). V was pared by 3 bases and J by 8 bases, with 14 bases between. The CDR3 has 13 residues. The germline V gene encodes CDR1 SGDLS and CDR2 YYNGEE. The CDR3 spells CASSARGRGGYTF. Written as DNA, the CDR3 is TGTGCCAGCAGCGCCCGTGGCAGGGGAGGCTACACCTTC.

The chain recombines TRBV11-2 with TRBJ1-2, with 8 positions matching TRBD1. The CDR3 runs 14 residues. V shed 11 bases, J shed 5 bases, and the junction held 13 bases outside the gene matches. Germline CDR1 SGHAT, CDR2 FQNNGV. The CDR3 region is CAQGLQGEGYGYTF. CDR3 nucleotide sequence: TGTGCCCAAGGTCTACAGGGGGAAGGGTATGGCTACACCTTC.